The 26 T cell receptor beta chains reported below all come from one sample, sequenced in a study of blood T cell repertoires in COVID-19. The protocol was immunoSEQ multiplex PCR, while the TCRdb copy is restricted to in-frame clones and leaves out a portion. The table has 200,000 to 300,000 clones, around nine tenths seen once. Sample: peripheral blood. These receptor sequences come from a woman aged 60 to 75 with COVID-19, enrolled during active disease.

The V and J genes are TRBV6-2 or TRBV6-3 and TRBJ2-6, with D possibly being TRBD2 (6 bases). V was trimmed by 4 bases and J by 3 bases, leaving 10 bases between them. Per germline, CDR1 MNHEY and CDR2 SVGEGT. The CDR3 sequence is 15 residues long. CDR3 DNA: TGTGCCAGCAGTTGGAGGGCTCTTGGGGCCAACGTCCTGACTTTC. Its translation is CASSWRALGANVLTF.

The chain is built from TRBV30 and TRBJ1-5; 7 bases match TRBD1. The CDR3 extends over 14 amino acids. The germline V gene has CDR1 GTSNPN and CDR2 SVGIG (reference sequence). Germline trimming cut 3 bases from V and 0 bases from J; bases unmatched to any gene: 2. This CDR3 reads CAWRGQSSNQPQHF. Written as DNA, the CDR3 is TGTGCCTGGAGGGGACAGTCTAGCAATCAGCCCCAGCATTTT.

The rearrangement joins TRBV19 to TRBJ1-3; a weak D match, TRBD1 (6 bases). The CDR3 contains 15 residues. CDR1 is LNHDA and CDR2 is SQIVND in the germline V gene (reference sequence). V lost 5 bases and J 0 bases, leaving 11 bases between the germline ends. Here the CDR3 DNA reads TGTGCCAGTAGTCCCACAGGGTCCTCTGGAAACACCATATATTTT. Amino acids: CASSPTGSSGNTIYF.

The V call is TRBV7-3, the J call TRBJ1-6; no firm D call. V was cut by 0 bases and J by 9 bases, with 12 bases left in between. Germline V gene lookup returns CDR1 SGHTA and CDR2 FQGTGA. There are 15 residues in the CDR3. In nucleotides, the CDR3 is TGTGCCAGCAGCTTAACGGGCGACCCCCGTTCACCCCTCCACTTT. Translated, it gives CASSLTGDPRSPLHF. The full variable domain, its missing parts supplied by reference TRBV7-3 and TRBJ1-6, is GAGVSQTPSNKVTEKGKYVELRCDPISGHTALYWYRQSLGQGPEFLIYFQGTGAADDSGLPNDRFFAVRPEGSVSTLKIQRTERGDSAVYLCASSLTGDPRSPLHFGNGTRLTVT.

The chain links TRBV29-1 to TRBJ1-5, with 8 bases identical to TRBD1. Germline V gene lookup returns CDR1 SQVTM and CDR2 ANQGSEA. V dropped 1 base and J dropped 4; count of bases not matched to a gene: 6. The length of the CDR3 is 15 residues. The CDR3 region has the DNA TGCAGCGTTGAAGTATCAGGGGGCGGAAATCAGCCCCAGCATTTT. Translation gives CSVEVSGGGNQPQHF.

The V and J genes are TRBV29-1 and TRBJ1-2, with 9 bases aligning to TRBD1. The CDR3 has 13 amino acids. J lost 8 bases, V lost 3 bases, and 7 bases had no gene match. Germline CDR1 reads SQVTM; CDR2 reads ANQGSEA. CDR3 bases: TGCAGCGTTGACCTACAGGGGGCGTGGGGCTACACCTTC. Translated, it gives CSVDLQGAWGYTF.

V usage is TRBV4-1 and J usage is TRBJ1-6, with a tentative D call TRBD1 (5 bases). The V end was cut by 1 base, the J end by 6 bases, with 7 bases between. The CDR3 has 14 residues. Germline CDR1 reads MGHRA; CDR2 reads YSYEKL. CDR3 loop: CASSQADSNSPLHF. CDR3 nucleotide sequence: TGCGCCAGCAGCCAAGCCGACAGTAATTCACCCCTCCACTTT.

The gene calls are TRBV14 and TRBJ2-1; 8 positions agree with TRBD2. The CDR3 is made up of 15 amino acids. V lost 4 bases, J lost 5 bases, and 7 bases stayed unmatched. Germline V lookup: CDR1 SGHDN, CDR2 FVKESK. This CDR3 is CASSRQAGAHNEQFF. The CDR3 DNA follows: TGTGCCAGCAGCCGACAAGCGGGGGCCCACAATGAGCAGTTCTTC.

This chain uses TRBV6-4 with TRBJ2-7; 9 bases line up with TRBD2. V was pared by 6 bases and J by 0 bases, with 12 bases of the junction left unmatched. The germline CDR1 and CDR2 sequences are MRHNA and SNTAGT. The CDR3 runs 17 residues. The CDR3 region is CASSPTPLAGASYEQYF. The CDR3 nucleotides are TGTGCCAGCAGCCCGACCCCATTAGCGGGAGCCTCCTACGAGCAGTACTTC.

The genes are TRBV28 and TRBJ2-7; TRBD2 matches at 9 bases. This CDR3 contains 17 residues. J lost 5 bases, V lost 4 bases, and 15 bases had no gene match. The germline V gene has CDR1 MDHEN and CDR2 SYDVKM. Here the CDR3 DNA reads TGTGCCAGCAGTTCCTTTTGGGCTAGCGGGAACAGGGACGAGCAGTACTTC. Protein: CASSSFWASGNRDEQYF.

The genes are TRBV9 and TRBJ2-3, with unresolved D. The length of the CDR3 is 14 residues. V was clipped by 0 bases and J by 0 bases, with 5 bases between them. Germline assignment: CDR1 SGDLS and CDR2 YYNGEE. CDR3 in DNA: TGTGCCAGCAGCGTAGGTATTAGCACAGATACGCAGTATTTT. Translated: CASSVGISTDTQYF.

The V call is TRBV6-5, the J call TRBJ1-2, with D possibly TRBD1 on 5 matching bases. Germline V CDR1 and CDR2: MNHEY, SVGAGI. This CDR3 has 13 amino acids. Trimming removed 9 bases from V and 0 bases from J, with 11 bases in between. This chain's CDR3 is CASDRPSNYGYTF. The CDR3 DNA reads as TGTGCCAGTGACAGACCCTCTAACTATGGCTACACCTTC.

This clone occurred once. The chain joins TRBV28 to TRBJ1-3; TRBD1 agrees at 7 bases. After removal of 6 bases from V and 4 bases from J, the junction contained 9 bases not matched to a gene. From germline, CDR1 is MDHEN and CDR2 SYDVKM. The CDR3 sequence is 15 residues long. Here the CDR3 reads CASRYDRVPGNTIYF. The CDR3 bases are TGTGCCAGCAGATACGACAGGGTCCCCGGAAACACCATATATTTT.

The chain links TRBV19 to TRBJ2-2; a weak D match, TRBD2 (5 bases). The germline V and J ends were trimmed by 5 bases and 5 bases, with 18 bases remaining between them. Germline V gene lookup returns CDR1 LNHDA and CDR2 SQIVND (reference sequence). The CDR3 is 16 residues long. CDR3 sequence reads: CASSSGSGSRTGELFF. CDR3 in DNA: TGTGCCAGTAGTTCCGGGTCGGGGAGTAGGACCGGGGAGCTGTTTTTT.

The V gene is TRBV5-4, the J gene TRBJ2-7, with a possible D match to TRBD1 (5 bases). Trimming left V 0 bases short and J 6 bases short, with 16 bases between. The CDR3 is made up of 15 amino acids. CDR1 SGHNT and CDR2 YYREEE come from the germline V gene (reference sequence). As DNA, the CDR3 is TGTGCCAGCAGCTTGGGGGGCCAGGTGGGGTCCGAGCAGTACTTC. It codes for CASSLGGQVGSEQYF. Variable domain in full (rest from reference TRBV5-4 and TRBJ2-7): ETGVTQSPTHLIKTRGQQVTLRCSSQSGHNTVSWYQQALGQGPQFIFQYYREEENGRGNFPPRFSGLQFPNYSSELNVNALELDDSALYLCASSLGGQVGSEQYFGPGTRLTVT.

This clone occurred once. CDR3 sequence (DNA): TGCAGCGGACGAGGGACAGCCTCCTACGAGCAGTACTTC. Translation: CSGRGTASYEQYF. The rearrangement uses TRBV29-1 and TRBJ2-7; 7 bases agree with TRBD1. The V gene's germline CDR1 is SQVTM and CDR2 ANQGSEA. The CDR3 spans 13 residues. The J segment lost 0 bases and the V segment lost 7 bases, leaving 6 bases of the junction unmatched.

CDR3 DNA: TGCGCCAGCAGCCCGGACAGGGCCCCACGAGATACGCAGTATTTT. Amino acid sequence: CASSPDRAPRDTQYF. This chain connects TRBV5-1 to TRBJ2-3, with 8 bases fitting TRBD1. Germline values: CDR1 SGHRS, CDR2 YFSETQ. The J segment lost 5 bases and the V segment lost 4 bases, leaving 9 bases of the junction unmatched. This CDR3 is built from 15 residues.

The V call is TRBV6-2 or TRBV6-3, the J call TRBJ1-1; no definite D call. The CDR3 length is 11 residues. CDR1 MNHEY and CDR2 SVGEGT come from the germline V gene. Trimming pared 4 bases from V and 8 bases from J, leaving 8 bases between. As DNA, the CDR3 is TGTGCCAGCAGTTCGGTAAAAGAAGCTTTCTTT. This codes for CASSSVKEAFF.

The rearrangement links TRBV15 to TRBJ1-4; maybe TRBD1 (5 bases). The CDR3 has 17 amino acids. Trimming took 5 bases from V and 0 from J, leaving 16 bases between them. CDR1 is LNHNV and CDR2 is YYDKDF in the germline V gene (reference sequence). The CDR3 region is CATSALDTYATNEKLFF. The CDR3 nucleotides read TGTGCCACCAGCGCCCTGGACACCTACGCAACTAATGAAAAACTGTTTTTT.

The chain has TRBV28 and TRBJ2-5, with D possibly matching TRBD2 (5 bases). This CDR3 contains 14 residues. V lost 6 bases and J 0 bases, leaving 11 bases between the germline ends. Germline V gives CDR1 MDHEN, CDR2 SYDVKM. DNA of the CDR3: TGTGCCAGCAGCTGGACGGACTACCAAGAGACCCAGTACTTC. It codes for CASSWTDYQETQYF. Using reference TRBV28 and TRBJ2-5 for the parts outside the CDR3, the full variable domain is DVKVTQSSRYLVKRTGEKVFLECVQDMDHENMFWYRQDPGLGLRLIYFSYDVKMKEKGDIPEGYSVSREKKERFSLILESASTNQTSMYLCASSWTDYQETQYFGPGTRLLVL.

The chain has TRBV19 and TRBJ1-3; no reliable D call. This CDR3 comprises 15 residues. V gave up 6 bases and J gave up 0 bases, with 12 bases separating them. Germline assignment: CDR1 LNHDA and CDR2 SQIVND (reference sequence). In DNA, the CDR3 is TGTGCCAGTAGCATGGACTGGAGCTCTGGAAACACCATATATTTT. Amino acid sequence: CASSMDWSSGNTIYF.

The rearrangement links TRBV21-1 to TRBJ2-7; TRBD2, as called in the table, went unchecked against the DNA. TRBV21-1 is recorded as a pseudogene. This CDR3 is built from 16 residues. The CDR3 nucleotides read TGTGCCAGCAGCAGAATAGCCCGACTCCGGCCCTACGAGCAGTACTTC. Amino acids: CASSRIARLRPYEQYF.

The sample holds one count of this clone. V and J are TRBV4-2 and TRBJ2-7, with D possibly matching TRBD1 (5 bases). The germline gives CDR1 LGHNA, CDR2 YNFKEQ. V was cut by 4 bases and J by 2 bases, with 15 bases left in between. The CDR3 runs to 15 residues. CDR3 residues: CASSPLGQDTYEQYF. The CDR3 coding sequence is TGTGCCAGCAGCCCCCTCGGGCAGGACACCTACGAGCAGTACTTC.

J is TRBJ1-1 and V is TRBV5-8; 7 nucleotides line up with TRBD1. The junction had 6 bases not matched to a gene; V was cut back by 4 bases and J by 3 bases. This CDR3 comprises 14 residues. Germline loops: CDR1 SGHTS, CDR2 YDEGEE. CDR3: CASSQKQGYTEAFF. As DNA, the CDR3 is TGTGCCAGCAGCCAAAAACAGGGGTACACTGAAGCTTTCTTT.

This sequence joins TRBV30 and TRBJ2-3; 8 positions agree with TRBD2. The V gene end was trimmed by 2 bases and the J gene end by 0 bases; junction bases not matched to a gene: 7. Germline CDR1 GTSNPN, CDR2 SVGIG (reference sequence). This CDR3 comprises 16 residues. DNA for the CDR3: TGTGCCTGGAGTACCGGACTAGCCGCTAGCACAGATACGCAGTATTTT. This codes for CAWSTGLAASTDTQYF.

For this clone: The sample has other DNA sequences that encode this CDR3 too. The V call is TRBV19, the J call TRBJ2-7, with 8 bases that match TRBD1. V shed 5 bases, J shed 4 bases, and the junction held 7 bases outside the gene matches. Per germline, CDR1 LNHDA and CDR2 SQIVND (reference sequence). CDR3 length: 14 amino acids. The CDR3 loop is CASSPRTGPYEQYF. CDR3 sequence (DNA): TGTGCCAGTAGTCCACGGACAGGGCCATACGAGCAGTACTTC.